Sequencing of this T cell receptor beta chain was carried out in a study of OX40 agonist ivuxolimab in advanced cancers. Study in general: While on treatment, patients had intravenous ivuxolimab at 0.01 to 10 mg/kg every 2 weeks. Three patients responded partially, comprising one with hepatocellular carcinoma and two with cutaneous melanoma.

The V end lost 4 bases, the J end lost 5 bases, and 12 bases lay between the germline ends. Germline values: CDR1 LNHDA, CDR2 SQIVND (reference sequence). The CDR3 has 14 residues. The repertoire was sequenced with immunoSEQ multiplex PCR; TCRdb's copy has only in-frame clones and lacks some. The table records tens of thousands of clones, around 88% of them present only once. Sequenced here: CD4+ or CD8+ T cells sorted from blood, sampled in a trial of the OX40 agonist ivuxolimab. V is TRBV19 and J is TRBJ2-1; maybe TRBD2 (6 bases). This receptor was identified in an adult with an advanced solid tumor such as melanoma, head and neck, liver or kidney cancer. CDR3 amino acids: CASSRVAENNEQFF. The CDR3 DNA sequence: TGTGCCAGTAGTAGAGTAGCGGAGAACAATGAGCAGTTCTTC.